These T cell receptor beta chains were read from a single sample in a study of blood T cell repertoires in COVID-19. Sequenced by immunoSEQ multiplex PCR; TCRdb stores in-frame clones only, minus some. In the table there are 310,000 or so clones, roughly 87% of which are singletons. The sequencing input was PBMCs or T cells enriched from blood (not recorded which). These receptors were obtained from a woman aged 18-29 years who had recovered from COVID-19. CDR3s include the opening cysteine and the closing phenylalanine or tryptophan. The D gene is left open where the match is weak. Clone size, where shown, is once, few, many, or a class for clones that have expanded.

>.|14|.|TRBJ2-5|TRBV7-8
CASSLGASQETQYF
TGTGCCAGCAGCTTAGGAGCAAGCCAAGAGACCCAGTACTTC
>.|12|.|TRBJ1-1|TRBV5-1
CASSSQTGEAFF
TGCGCCAGCAGCTCACAAACAGGGGAAGCTTTCTTT
>.|14|.|TRBJ1-6|TRBV28
CASLSRELNSPLHF
TGTGCCAGCCTAAGTCGGGAGCTCAATTCACCCCTCCACTTT
>.|15|.|TRBJ1-5|TRBV28
CATGHRGGRNQPQHF
TGTGCCACCGGGCACCGGGGTGGGCGTAATCAGCCCCAGCATTTT
>TRBD1|16|.|TRBJ1-1|TRBV10-3
CAISERPPGQGTEAFF
TGTGCCATCAGTGAGAGGCCACCGGGACAGGGCACTGAAGCTTTCTTT
>TRBD2|17|.|TRBJ2-5|TRBV5-4
CASSLGLGGRAGETQYF
TGTGCCAGCAGCTTGGGGCTCGGCGGGAGGGCCGGGGAGACCCAGTACTTC
>TRBD2|16|.|TRBJ2-1|TRBV7-2
CASSLDSGRDYNEQFF
TGTGCCAGCAGCTTAGATAGCGGGAGAGACTACAATGAGCAGTTCTTC
>.|14|.|TRBJ1-6|TRBV4-3
CASSPEGYGSPLHF
TGCGCCAGCAGCCCGGAGGGCTACGGTTCACCCCTCCACTTT
>TRBD1|13|.|TRBJ2-1|TRBV2
CASNTGQVGEQFF
TGTGCCAGCAATACGGGACAGGTCGGTGAGCAGTTCTTC
>.|16|.|TRBJ1-2|TRBV10-3
CAISDHGQSKNYGYTF
TGTGCCATCAGTGACCATGGACAGTCAAAGAACTATGGCTACACCTTC
>TRBD1|15|.|TRBJ2-2|TRBV9
CASSGGTGVTGELFF
TGTGCCAGCAGCGGGGGGACAGGGGTCACCGGGGAGCTGTTTTTT
>.|15|.|TRBJ1-2|TRBV5-1
CASSFGYRARDGYTF
TGCGCCAGCAGCTTTGGTTACAGGGCGAGAGATGGCTACACCTTC
>.|14|.|TRBJ1-1|TRBV14
CASSQEIRGTEAFF
TGTGCCAGCAGCCAAGAAATACGCGGGACTGAAGCTTTCTTT
>.|14|.|TRBJ1-4|TRBV5-1
CASSLAGKVEKLFF
TGCGCCAGCAGCTTGGCAGGCAAGGTTGAAAAACTGTTTTTT
>.|15|.|TRBJ1-6|TRBV6-5
CASSRKAYPSSPLHF
TGTGCCAGCAGCCGCAAGGCCTACCCTAGCTCACCCCTCCACTTT
>TRBD1|13|.|TRBJ1-1|TRBV27
CASSLTGAAEAFF
TGTGCCAGCAGTCTAACAGGGGCGGCTGAAGCTTTCTTT
>.|15|.|TRBJ2-7|TRBV5-5
CASSFTYRVVYEQYF
TGTGCCAGCAGCTTCACCTACAGGGTGGTCTACGAGCAGTACTTC
>.|17|.|TRBJ2-3|TRBV10-3
CAISGLTTPSHIDTQYF
TGTGCCATCAGTGGATTGACTACCCCGAGTCACATAGATACGCAGTATTTT
>TRBD1|14|few|TRBJ1-1|TRBV6-4
CASSADRGDTEAFF
TGTGCCAGCAGTGCGGACAGGGGAGACACTGAAGCTTTCTTT
>.|11|.|TRBJ1-3|TRBV2
CASSELYTIYF
TGTGCCAGCAGTGAACTATACACCATATATTTT
>.|17|.|TRBJ1-6|TRBV10-3
CAISEQPTGVYNSPLHF
TGTGCCATCAGTGAGCAACCCACAGGAGTGTATAATTCACCCCTCCACTTT
>TRBD1|18|.|TRBJ2-7|TRBV7-8
CASSGDRDRVYQDYAQYF
TGTGCCAGCAGCGGAGACCGGGACAGGGTCTACCAAGATTACGCGCAGTACTTC
>.|18|.|TRBJ2-4|TRBV28
CASSLPWQGGLAKNIQYF
TGTGCCAGCAGTTTACCGTGGCAGGGGGGTCTAGCCAAAAACATTCAGTACTTC
>.|14|.|TRBJ1-5|TRBV4-2
CASSLGTRNQPQHF
TGTGCCAGCAGCCTAGGGACACGCAATCAGCCCCAGCATTTT
>.|16|.|TRBJ1-5|TRBV6-1
CASSAQTVHSNQPQHF
TGTGCCAGCAGTGCCCAGACAGTTCATAGCAATCAGCCCCAGCATTTT
>TRBD2|14|.|TRBJ2-5|TRBV7-9
CASSFLADQETQYF
TGTGCCAGCAGCTTTCTAGCGGACCAAGAGACCCAGTACTTC
>.|15|.|TRBJ1-2|TRBV7-2
CASSLGATAAYGYTF
TGTGCCAGCAGCTTAGGCGCTACAGCAGCCTATGGCTACACCTTC
>TRBD1|14|.|TRBJ2-1|TRBV7-8
CASSLGQDYNEQFF
TGTGCCAGCAGCTTGGGACAGGACTACAATGAGCAGTTCTTC
>TRBD1|17|.|TRBJ1-1|TRBV18
CASSLDRRHTGGTEAFF
TGTGCCAGCTCACTCGATCGAAGACATACAGGGGGCACTGAAGCTTTCTTT
>.|14|.|TRBJ2-1|TRBV27
CASSYDSLRNEQFF
TGTGCCAGCAGTTACGACAGTTTGCGCAATGAGCAGTTCTTC
>TRBD1|16|once|TRBJ2-1|TRBV5-1
CASSLQGASSYNEQFF
TGCGCCAGCAGCTTGCAGGGGGCGAGCTCCTACAATGAGCAGTTCTTC
>TRBD2|17|.|TRBJ2-6|TRBV2
CASMREGLNSGANVLTF
TGTGCCAGCATGCGGGAGGGCCTTAACTCTGGGGCCAACGTCCTGACTTTC
>.|14|.|TRBJ1-1|TRBV5-1
CASAPKTGNTEAFF
TGCGCCAGTGCCCCGAAGACAGGCAACACTGAAGCTTTCTTT
>TRBD1|13|.|TRBJ1-2|TRBV7-3
CASSSATGDGYTF
TGTGCCAGCAGCTCGGCGACAGGGGACGGCTACACCTTC
>TRBD1|16|once|TRBJ1-2|TRBV4-3
CASSPPSRTGNYGYTF
TGCGCCAGCAGCCCCCCTTCTAGGACAGGGAACTATGGCTACACCTTC
>.|16|.|TRBJ2-7|TRBV5-1
CASSLGQIDSSYEQYF
TGCGCCAGCAGCTTGGGACAGATCGATAGCTCCTACGAGCAGTACTTC
>TRBD2|18|.|TRBJ2-5|TRBV28
CASQNYPGLAGVIETQYF
TGTGCCAGCCAAAATTACCCCGGACTAGCGGGAGTAATTGAGACCCAGTACTTC
>.|11|.|TRBJ2-3|TRBV28
CASSPTDTQYF
TGTGCCAGCAGTCCAACAGATACGCAGTATTTT
>TRBD1|15|once|TRBJ1-5|TRBV9
CASSAQGFSNQPQHF
TGTGCCAGCAGCGCACAGGGGTTCAGCAATCAGCCCCAGCATTTT
>.|15|.|TRBJ2-5|TRBV29-1
CSVEGVGGPRETQYF
TGCAGCGTTGAAGGTGTGGGGGGGCCGAGGGAGACCCAGTACTTC
>TRBD1|13|.|TRBJ1-2|TRBV7-9
CASSLVGQGGYTF
TGTGCCAGCAGCTTAGTGGGACAGGGGGGCTACACCTTC
>TRBD2|17|.|TRBJ2-7|TRBV10-3
CAISKPGLAGRIYEQYF
TGTGCCATCAGTAAGCCGGGACTAGCGGGAAGAATTTACGAGCAGTACTTC
>TRBD1|15|once|TRBJ1-1|TRBV6-5
CASSYELTGGTEAFF
TGTGCCAGCAGTTACGAATTAACAGGGGGAACTGAAGCTTTCTTT
>TRBD2|16|.|TRBJ2-3|TRBV7-9
CASTGTSGRGSDTQYF
TGTGCCAGCACCGGGACTAGCGGGAGAGGGTCAGATACGCAGTATTTT
>.|11|.|TRBJ1-3|TRBV20-1
CSAVTGDTIYF
TGCAGTGCTGTGACTGGAGACACCATATATTTT
>TRBD1|14|.|TRBJ2-7|TRBV15
CATTPAGGRYEQYF
TGTGCCACCACTCCGGCAGGGGGTAGGTACGAGCAGTACTTC
>TRBD1|15|.|TRBJ2-7|TRBV6-2/TRBV6-3
CASSPPPGTAGEQYF
TGTGCCAGCAGTCCCCCTCCGGGGACAGCAGGCGAGCAGTACTTC
>.|17|.|TRBJ1-6|TRBV2
CASSEPPAGVNNSPLHF
TGTGCCAGCAGTGAACCCCCAGCAGGGGTAAATAATTCACCCCTCCACTTT
>.|13|.|TRBJ1-1|TRBV14
CASSQELTGEAFF
TGTGCCAGCAGCCAAGAGTTAACAGGTGAAGCTTTCTTT
>TRBD1|15|.|TRBJ1-6|TRBV19
CASRGQGAVVSPLHF
TGTGCCAGTAGGGGACAGGGGGCGGTGGTTTCACCCCTCCACTTT